The 10 T cell receptor beta chains in this list originate from one sample, sequenced in a study of control samples from healthy donors and cancer patients (dated by TCRdb to about 2020). Receptor libraries were prepared by the immunoSEQ multiplex PCR assay. What TCRdb holds here is the immuneACCESS table cut down to in-frame rearrangements. Part of the clones is not present; checked against another copy, under half of the missing clones reflect an unresolved V gene, and the others are unexplained. For this sample there are 46,000 or so clones; more than 85% appear just once. The top ten constitute 23% of the sample. What was sequenced was PBMCs. The receptor set was obtained from a woman between 45 and 60 years old with head and neck cancer.

The chain combines TRBV21-1 with TRBJ2-7; the DNA was not compared with TRBD2, the D call given in the table. TRBV21-1 is annotated as a pseudogene. The CDR3 is 18 amino acids. The CDR3 DNA follows: TGTGCCAGCAGCCGGGCCTCGGGGGGACTCGCCCCTTCCTACGAGCAGTACTTC. The encoded protein is CASSRASGGLAPSYEQYF.

The rearrangement links TRBV2 to TRBJ1-6; D gene uncertain. CDR3 length equals 13 residues. Germline V gene sequence: CDR1 SNHLY, CDR2 FYNNEI. Trimming cost V 6 bases and J 6 bases, with 9 bases left between them. Here the CDR3 DNA reads TGTGCCAGCAGGGGATTTGGTAATTCACCCCTCCACTTT. Its protein is CASRGFGNSPLHF.

The rearrangement uses TRBV12-3 or TRBV12-4 and TRBJ2-7; 8 nucleotides agree with TRBD1. The CDR3 covers 13 residues. V shed 0 bases, J shed 6 bases, and the junction held 1 base outside the gene matches. The CDR3 sequence is CASSLATGAEQYF. The CDR3 nucleotides read TGTGCCAGCAGTTTAGCGACAGGGGCCGAGCAGTACTTC.

The chain combines TRBV24-1 with TRBJ2-4; possibly TRBD2 for D (6 bases). V was pared by 1 base and J by 8 bases, with 11 bases between. The CDR3 totals 14 residues. Per germline, CDR1 KGHDR and CDR2 SFDVKD. The CDR3 region is CATSDFGGTDIQYF. The CDR3 coding sequence is TGTGCCACCAGTGATTTCGGAGGGACGGACATTCAGTACTTC.

The genes are TRBV7-9 and TRBJ2-7; D tentatively reads TRBD1 or TRBD2 (5 bases each). Trimming cost V 5 bases and J 2 bases, with 19 bases left between them. Germline CDR1 SEHNR, CDR2 FQNEAQ (reference sequence). The CDR3 is 16 amino acids. The CDR3 DNA follows: TGTGCCAGCAGCCCCGACCGGGACCTAGGGGCCTACGAGCAGTACTTC. Amino acid sequence: CASSPDRDLGAYEQYF. The complete variable domain, with remaining parts taken from reference TRBV7-9 and TRBJ2-7, reads DTGVSQNPRHKITKRGQNVTFRCDPISEHNRLYWYRQTLGQGPEFLTYFQNEAQLEKSRLLSDRFSAERPKGSFSTLEIQRTEQGDSAMYLCASSPDRDLGAYEQYFGPGTRLTVT.

The chain has TRBV28 and TRBJ1-2; TRBD1 matches at 7 bases. The V and J ends lost 9 bases and 1 base, in that order; junction bases with no gene match: 5. The CDR3 covers 13 residues. Germline CDR1 and CDR2: MDHEN and SYDVKM. CDR3 DNA sequence: TGTGCCAGTACAGACAGGGTTAACTATGGCTACACCTTC. Residues: CASTDRVNYGYTF.

The chain carries TRBV28 and TRBJ2-1; 9 nucleotides match TRBD2. The CDR3 sequence is 14 residues long. The germline CDR1 and CDR2 sequences are MDHEN and SYDVKM. With V trimmed by 3 bases and J by 7 bases, 4 bases remained unmatched. The CDR3 spells CASSLRGGANEQFF. CDR3 coding DNA: TGTGCCAGCAGTTTGCGCGGGGGGGCGAATGAGCAGTTCTTC.

The rearrangement links TRBV6-5 to TRBJ1-5, with TRBD1 as a possible D gene (5 bases). Germline CDR1 is MNHEY and CDR2 is SVGAGI. The CDR3 is 12 residues long. The V end was cut by 6 bases, the J end by 11 bases, with 14 bases between. The chain's CDR3 is CASSRRGEAQHF. CDR3 coding DNA: TGTGCCAGCAGCCGGAGGGGAGAGGCCCAGCATTTT.

This chain joins TRBV4-1 and TRBJ1-4, with D possibly matching TRBD1 (6 bases). V lost 1 base to trimming and J lost 9 bases, with 12 bases between them. This CDR3 has 14 amino acids. The germline CDR1 and CDR2 sequences are MGHRA and YSYEKL. Written as DNA, the CDR3 is TGCGCCAGCAGCCAAGCTTCAGGGGTGAAAAAACTGTTTTTT. Translating gives CASSQASGVKKLFF.

V is TRBV29-1 and J is TRBJ1-2, with TRBD1 matching 7 bases. V dropped 6 bases and J dropped 2; count of bases not matched to a gene: 12. Germline V CDR1 and CDR2: SQVTM, ANQGSEA. The CDR3 has 15 amino acids. CDR3 residues: CSVGAQGVVNYGYTF. Written as DNA, the CDR3 is TGCAGCGTCGGGGCTCAGGGGGTAGTAAACTATGGCTACACCTTC.